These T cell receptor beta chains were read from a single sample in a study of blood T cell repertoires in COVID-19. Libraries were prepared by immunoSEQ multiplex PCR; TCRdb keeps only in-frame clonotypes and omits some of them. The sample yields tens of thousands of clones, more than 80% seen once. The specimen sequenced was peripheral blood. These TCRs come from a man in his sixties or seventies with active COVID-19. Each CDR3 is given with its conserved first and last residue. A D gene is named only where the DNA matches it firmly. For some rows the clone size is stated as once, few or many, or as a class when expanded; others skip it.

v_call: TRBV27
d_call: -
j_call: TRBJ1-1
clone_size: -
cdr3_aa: CASSPTPTENTEAFF
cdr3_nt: TGTGCCAGCAGTCCCACCCCGACAGAAAACACTGAAGCTTTCTTT

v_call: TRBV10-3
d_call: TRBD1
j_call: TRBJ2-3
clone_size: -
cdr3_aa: CAIRGTGGTDTQYF
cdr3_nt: TGTGCCATCAGAGGGACAGGGGGGACAGATACGCAGTATTTT

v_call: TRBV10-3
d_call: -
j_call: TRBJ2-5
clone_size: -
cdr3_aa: CAISEGGNQETQYF
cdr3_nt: TGTGCCATCAGTGAGGGAGGGAACCAAGAGACCCAGTACTTC

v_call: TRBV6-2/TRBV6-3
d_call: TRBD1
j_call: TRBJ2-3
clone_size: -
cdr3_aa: CASSTTPQGVKDTQYF
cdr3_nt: TGTGCCAGCAGTACTACTCCCCAGGGGGTTAAAGATACGCAGTATTTT

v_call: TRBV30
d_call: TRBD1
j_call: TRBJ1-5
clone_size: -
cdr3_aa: CAWSVGQGWNQPQHF
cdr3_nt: TGTGCCTGGAGTGTAGGACAGGGGTGGAATCAGCCCCAGCATTTT

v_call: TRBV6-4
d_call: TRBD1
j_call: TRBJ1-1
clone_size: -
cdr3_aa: CASISGQGASTEAFF
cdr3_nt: TGTGCCAGCATTTCCGGACAGGGGGCCAGCACTGAAGCTTTCTTT

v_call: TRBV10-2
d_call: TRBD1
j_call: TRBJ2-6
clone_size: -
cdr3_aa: CASSQNIGGTGFSGANVLTF
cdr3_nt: TGCGCCAGCAGTCAAAATATCGGTGGGACAGGGTTCTCTGGGGCCAACGTCCTGACTTTC

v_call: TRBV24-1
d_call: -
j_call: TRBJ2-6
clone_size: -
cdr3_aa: CATSEARPDLFGNVLTF
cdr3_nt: TGTGCCACCAGTGAGGCCCGTCCCGACTTATTCGGCAACGTCCTGACTTTC

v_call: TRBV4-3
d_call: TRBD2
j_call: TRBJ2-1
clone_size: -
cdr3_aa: CASSQVSGGGAEQFF
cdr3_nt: TGCGCCAGCAGCCAAGTAAGCGGGGGGGGTGCTGAGCAGTTCTTC

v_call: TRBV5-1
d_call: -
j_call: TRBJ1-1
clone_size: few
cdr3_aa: CASSSDGVGRTTEAFF
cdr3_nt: TGCGCCAGCAGCTCGGATGGCGTGGGGCGAACAACTGAAGCTTTCTTT

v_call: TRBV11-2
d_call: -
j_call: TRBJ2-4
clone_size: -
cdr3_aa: CASSLQAGSIAKNIQYF
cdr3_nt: TGTGCCAGCAGCTTACAGGCAGGGTCCATAGCCAAAAACATTCAGTACTTC

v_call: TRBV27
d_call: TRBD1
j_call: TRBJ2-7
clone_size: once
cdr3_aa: CASSLKGAPMYEQYF
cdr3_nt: TGTGCCAGCAGTTTAAAGGGGGCGCCTATGTACGAGCAGTACTTC

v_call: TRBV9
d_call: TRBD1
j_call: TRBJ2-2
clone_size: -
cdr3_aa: CASSRTGNTGELFF
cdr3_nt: TGTGCCAGCTCACGGACAGGGAACACCGGGGAGCTGTTTTTT

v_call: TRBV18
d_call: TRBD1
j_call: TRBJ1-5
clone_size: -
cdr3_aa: CASSPGTGSNQPQHF
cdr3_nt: TGTGCCAGCTCACCCGGGACAGGGTCCAATCAGCCCCAGCATTTT

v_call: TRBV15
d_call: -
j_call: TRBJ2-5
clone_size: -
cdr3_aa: CATSRDFGQQETQYF
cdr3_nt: TGTGCCACCAGCAGAGATTTCGGACAGCAAGAGACCCAGTACTTC

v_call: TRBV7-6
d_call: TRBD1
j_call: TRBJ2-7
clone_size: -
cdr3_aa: CASSLVPGRDRGYEQYF
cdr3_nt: TGTGCCAGCAGCTTAGTCCCAGGTAGGGACAGGGGCTACGAGCAGTACTTC

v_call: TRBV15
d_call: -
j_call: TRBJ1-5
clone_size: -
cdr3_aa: CATSRGTGRNQPQHF
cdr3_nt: TGTGCCACCAGCAGGGGAACAGGGCGCAATCAGCCCCAGCATTTT

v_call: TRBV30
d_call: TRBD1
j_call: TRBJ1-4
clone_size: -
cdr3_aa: CAWRARDRDEKLFF
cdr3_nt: TGTGCCTGGAGAGCCCGGGACAGGGATGAAAAACTGTTTTTT

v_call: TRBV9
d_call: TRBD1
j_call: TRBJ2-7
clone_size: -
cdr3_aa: CASSPRTGVSYEQYF
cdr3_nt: TGTGCCAGCAGCCCTCGGACAGGTGTCTCCTACGAGCAGTACTTC

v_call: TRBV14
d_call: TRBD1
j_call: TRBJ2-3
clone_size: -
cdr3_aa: CASSQGQGITDTQYF
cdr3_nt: TGTGCCAGCAGCCAAGGACAGGGAATCACAGATACGCAGTATTTT

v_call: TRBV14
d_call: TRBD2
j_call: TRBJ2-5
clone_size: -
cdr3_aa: CASSGNQRGSLETQYF
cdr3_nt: TGTGCCAGCAGCGGCAACCAGCGGGGGAGCTTGGAGACCCAGTACTTC

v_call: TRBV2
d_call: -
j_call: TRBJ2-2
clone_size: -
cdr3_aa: CASSYREGRSGELFF
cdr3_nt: TGTGCCAGCAGTTACAGGGAGGGGCGGTCCGGGGAGCTGTTTTTT

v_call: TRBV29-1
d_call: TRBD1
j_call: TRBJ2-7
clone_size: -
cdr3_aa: CSVESRTGGEQYF
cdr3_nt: TGCAGCGTTGAATCCCGGACAGGGGGCGAGCAGTACTTC

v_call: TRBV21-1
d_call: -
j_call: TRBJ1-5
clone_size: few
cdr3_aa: CASPRRGGHLRPQHF
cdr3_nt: TGTGCCAGCCCGCGGAGAGGGGGCCACCTGAGGCCCCAGCATTTT

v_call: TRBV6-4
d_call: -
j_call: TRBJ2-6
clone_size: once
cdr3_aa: CARELDSSGANVLTF
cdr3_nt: TGTGCGAGGGAACTGGATAGCTCTGGGGCCAACGTCCTGACTTTC

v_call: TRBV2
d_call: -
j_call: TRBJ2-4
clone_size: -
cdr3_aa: CASSDRQGRDIQYF
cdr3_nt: TGTGCCAGCAGTGATCGACAGGGGAGGGACATTCAGTACTTC

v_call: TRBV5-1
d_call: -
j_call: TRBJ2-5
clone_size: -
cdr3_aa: CASSLRAGGLQETQYF
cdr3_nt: TGCGCCAGCAGTCTAAGGGCCGGAGGGCTCCAAGAGACCCAGTACTTC

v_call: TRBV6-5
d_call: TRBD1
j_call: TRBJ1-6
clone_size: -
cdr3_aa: CASRGQGANSPLHF
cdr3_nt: TGTGCCAGCAGGGGACAGGGGGCAAATTCACCCCTCCACTTT

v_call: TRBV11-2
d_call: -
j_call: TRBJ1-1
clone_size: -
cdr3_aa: CASSLGPGYMTFF
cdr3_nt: TGTGCCAGCAGCTTAGGACCAGGGTATATGACTTTCTTT

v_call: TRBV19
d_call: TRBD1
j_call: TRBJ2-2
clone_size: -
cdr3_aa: CASSRDRNTGELFF
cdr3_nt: TGTGCCAGTAGTAGGGACAGAAACACCGGGGAGCTGTTTTTT

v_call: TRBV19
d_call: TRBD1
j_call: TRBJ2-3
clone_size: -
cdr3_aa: CASSIDRQGPSTDTQYF
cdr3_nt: TGTGCCAGTAGTATAGATCGACAGGGCCCGAGCACAGATACGCAGTATTTT

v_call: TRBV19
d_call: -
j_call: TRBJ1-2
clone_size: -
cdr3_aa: CASSISRATNYGYTF
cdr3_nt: TGTGCCAGTAGTATATCCAGGGCGACTAACTATGGCTACACCTTC

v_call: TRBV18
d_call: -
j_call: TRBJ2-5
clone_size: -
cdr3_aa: CASSPDLTGGTQYF
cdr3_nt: TGTGCCAGCTCTCCCGATTTGACAGGAGGCACCCAGTACTTC

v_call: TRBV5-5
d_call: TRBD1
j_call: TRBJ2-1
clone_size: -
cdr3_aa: CASSPGQGNYNEQFF
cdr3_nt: TGTGCCAGCAGCCCCGGACAGGGTAATTACAATGAGCAGTTCTTC

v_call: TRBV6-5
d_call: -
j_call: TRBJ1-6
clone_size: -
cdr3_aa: CASSAGPYNSPLHF
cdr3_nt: TGTGCCAGCTCTGCAGGCCCCTATAATTCACCCCTCCACTTT

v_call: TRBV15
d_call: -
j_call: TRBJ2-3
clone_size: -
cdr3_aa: CATSRYTAGTDTQYF
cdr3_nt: TGTGCCACCAGCAGATATACCGCGGGCACAGATACGCAGTATTTT

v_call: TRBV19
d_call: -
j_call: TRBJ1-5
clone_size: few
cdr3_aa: CASSTRDTKRQPQHF
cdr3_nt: TGTGCCAGTAGTACCCGGGATACCAAAAGACAGCCCCAGCATTTT

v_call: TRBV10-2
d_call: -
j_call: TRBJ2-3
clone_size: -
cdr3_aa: CASSQTRTTGTSTDTQYF
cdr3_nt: TGCGCCAGCAGTCAAACGCGGACTACAGGAACTAGCACAGATACGCAGTATTTT

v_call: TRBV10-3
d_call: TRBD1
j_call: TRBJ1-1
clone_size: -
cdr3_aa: CAISGPGTGANTEAFF
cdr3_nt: TGTGCCATCAGTGGACCCGGGACAGGGGCAAACACTGAAGCTTTCTTT

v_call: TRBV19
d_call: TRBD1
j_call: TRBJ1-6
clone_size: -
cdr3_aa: CASGDRLALHF
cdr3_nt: TGTGCCAGTGGGGACAGGCTAGCCCTCCACTTT

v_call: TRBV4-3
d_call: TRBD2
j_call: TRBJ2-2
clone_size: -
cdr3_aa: CASSQGVSGGFGELFF
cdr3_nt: TGCGCCAGCAGCCAAGGTGTTAGCGGGGGGTTCGGGGAGCTGTTTTTT

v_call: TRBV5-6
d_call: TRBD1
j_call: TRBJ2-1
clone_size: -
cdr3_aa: CASSPAGGRYNEQFF
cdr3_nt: TGTGCCAGCAGCCCAGCAGGGGGTCGCTACAATGAGCAGTTCTTC

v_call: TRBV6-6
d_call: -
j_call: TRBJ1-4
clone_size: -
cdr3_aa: CASRRGGARGNEKLFF
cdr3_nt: TGTGCCAGCCGTCGCGGGGGGGCGCGAGGTAATGAAAAACTGTTTTTT

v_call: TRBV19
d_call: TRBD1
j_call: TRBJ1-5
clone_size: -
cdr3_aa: CASSGNRGPNQPQHF
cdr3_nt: TGTGCCAGTAGCGGGAACAGGGGCCCCAATCAGCCCCAGCATTTT

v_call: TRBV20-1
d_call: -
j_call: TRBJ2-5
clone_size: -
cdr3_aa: CSARAQTQYF
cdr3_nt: TGCAGTGCTAGGGCACAGACCCAGTACTTC

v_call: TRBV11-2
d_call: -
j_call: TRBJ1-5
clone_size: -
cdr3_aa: CASSLNAGQPQHF
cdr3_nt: TGTGCCAGCAGCTTAAATGCCGGGCAGCCCCAGCATTTT

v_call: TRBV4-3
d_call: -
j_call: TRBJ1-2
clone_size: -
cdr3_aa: CASSQDWGDYGYTF
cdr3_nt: TGCGCCAGCAGCCAAGATTGGGGAGACTATGGCTACACCTTC

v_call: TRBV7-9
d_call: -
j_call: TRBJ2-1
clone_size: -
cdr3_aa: CASSVEGGRGYNEQFF
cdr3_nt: TGTGCCAGCAGCGTAGAAGGAGGGAGAGGGTACAATGAGCAGTTCTTC

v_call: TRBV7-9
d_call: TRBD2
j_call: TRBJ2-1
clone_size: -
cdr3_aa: CASSSRWTSGGTNEQFF
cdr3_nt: TGTGCCAGCAGCTCACGATGGACTAGCGGGGGTACAAATGAGCAGTTCTTC

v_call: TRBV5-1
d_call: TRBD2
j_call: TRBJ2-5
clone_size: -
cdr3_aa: CASSVGLAGETQYF
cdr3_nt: TGCGCCAGCAGCGTCGGACTAGCGGGAGAGACCCAGTACTTC

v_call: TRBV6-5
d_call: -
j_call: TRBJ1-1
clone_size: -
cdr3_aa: CASRSTNTEAFF
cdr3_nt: TGTGCCAGCCGGTCCACGAACACTGAAGCTTTCTTT